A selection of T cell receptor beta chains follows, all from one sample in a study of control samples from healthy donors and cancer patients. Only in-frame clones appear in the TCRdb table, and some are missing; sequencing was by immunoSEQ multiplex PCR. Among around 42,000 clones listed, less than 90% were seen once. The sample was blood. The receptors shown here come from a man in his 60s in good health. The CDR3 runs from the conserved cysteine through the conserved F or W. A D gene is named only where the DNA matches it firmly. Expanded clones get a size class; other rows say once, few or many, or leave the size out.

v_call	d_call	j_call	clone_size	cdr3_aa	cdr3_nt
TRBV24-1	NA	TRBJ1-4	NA	CATSDGEGEKLFF	TGTGCCACCAGTGATGGGGAGGGCGAAAAACTGTTTTTT
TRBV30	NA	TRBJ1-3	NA	CAWSGGRGNTIYF	TGTGCCTGGAGCGGTGGACGAGGGAACACCATATATTTT
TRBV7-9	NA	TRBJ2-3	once	CASSLKGSTDTQYF	TGTGCCAGCAGCTTAAAGGGGAGCACAGATACGCAGTATTTT
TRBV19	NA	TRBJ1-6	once	CASSITGTNSPLHF	TGTGCCAGTAGTATCACCGGGACGAATTCACCCCTCCACTTT
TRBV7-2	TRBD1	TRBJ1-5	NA	CASSLGDRLSNQPQHF	TGTGCCAGCAGCTTAGGGGACAGGCTTAGCAATCAGCCCCAGCATTTT
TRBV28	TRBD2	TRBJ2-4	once	CASSFFKTSSSKNIQYF	TGTGCCAGCAGTTTTTTCAAGACTAGCTCGTCCAAAAACATTCAGTACTTC
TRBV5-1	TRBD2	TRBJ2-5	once	CASSTGTSGSQTQYF	TGCGCCAGCAGCACCGGGACTAGCGGGAGTCAGACCCAGTACTTC
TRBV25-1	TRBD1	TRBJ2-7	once	CASSPPGTGGYEQYF	TGTGCCAGCAGCCCACCTGGGACAGGGGGCTACGAGCAGTACTTC
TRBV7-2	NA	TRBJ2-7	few	CASSLESRLYEQYF	TGTGCCAGCAGCTTAGAGTCTCGACTCTACGAGCAGTACTTC
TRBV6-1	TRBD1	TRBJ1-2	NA	CASSDTGGGRGYTF	TGTGCCAGCAGTGATACAGGGGGAGGTCGTGGCTACACCTTC
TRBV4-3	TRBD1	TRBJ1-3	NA	CASSQDWTGGTSGNTIYF	TGCGCCAGCAGCCAAGATTGGACAGGGGGCACTTCTGGAAACACCATATATTTT
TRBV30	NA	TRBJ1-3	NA	CAWRTTGNTIYF	TGTGCCTGGAGAACGACTGGAAACACCATATATTTT
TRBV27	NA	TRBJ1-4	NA	CASSLFGGEKLFF	TGTGCCAGCAGTTTATTTGGGGGTGAAAAACTGTTTTTT
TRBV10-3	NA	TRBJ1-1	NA	CAISRDGKTEAFF	TGTGCCATCAGTAGGGACGGTAAGACTGAAGCTTTCTTT
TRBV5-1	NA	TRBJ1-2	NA	CASSLAGDYGYTF	TGCGCCAGCAGCTTGGCCGGGGACTATGGCTACACCTTC
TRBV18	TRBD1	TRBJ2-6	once	CASSPPGQERSGANVLTF	TGTGCCAGCTCACCACCGGGACAGGAACGCTCTGGGGCCAACGTCCTGACTTTC
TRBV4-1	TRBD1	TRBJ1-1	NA	CASSQQGASEAFF	TGCGCCAGCAGCCAACAGGGGGCGAGTGAAGCTTTCTTT
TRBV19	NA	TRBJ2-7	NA	CASSINPSYEQYF	TGTGCCAGTAGTATTAATCCTTCCTACGAGCAGTACTTC
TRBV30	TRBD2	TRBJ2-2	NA	CAGTGTSANTGELFF	TGTGCCGGCACCGGGACTAGCGCAAACACCGGGGAGCTGTTTTTT
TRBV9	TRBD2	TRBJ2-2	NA	CASTLAGANTGELFF	TGTGCCAGCACCTTAGCGGGGGCAAACACCGGGGAGCTGTTTTTT
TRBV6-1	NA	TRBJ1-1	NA	CASSDGQFMNTEAFF	TGTGCCAGCAGTGACGGACAATTCATGAACACTGAAGCTTTCTTT
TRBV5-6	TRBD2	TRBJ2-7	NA	CASSLMSGMGLEQYF	TGTGCCAGCAGCTTGATGAGCGGGATGGGGCTCGAGCAGTACTTC
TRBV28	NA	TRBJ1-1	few	CASSSRPGGLLAFF	TGTGCCAGCAGTTCGAGACCGGGAGGCCTGTTAGCTTTCTTT
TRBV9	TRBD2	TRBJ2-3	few	CASSAWTSVKPTDTQYF	TGTGCCAGCAGCGCCTGGACTAGCGTAAAGCCGACAGATACGCAGTATTTT
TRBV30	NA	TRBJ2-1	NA	CGSGPNNEQFF	TGTGGATCGGGGCCGAACAATGAGCAGTTCTTC
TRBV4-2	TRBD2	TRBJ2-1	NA	CASSQDFSGGIIGEQFF	TGTGCCAGCAGCCAGGACTTTAGCGGGGGCATAATTGGTGAGCAGTTCTTC
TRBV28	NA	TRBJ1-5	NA	CASRLQRNQPQHF	TGTGCCAGCAGACTGCAGCGCAATCAGCCCCAGCATTTT
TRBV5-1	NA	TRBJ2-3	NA	CASTRTGGGTDTQYF	TGCGCCAGCACACGCACAGGGGGGGGCACAGATACGCAGTATTTT
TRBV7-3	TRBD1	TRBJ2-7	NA	CASSPIMPNRGKVPYEQYF	TGTGCCAGCAGCCCAATCATGCCAAACAGGGGCAAAGTACCCTACGAGCAGTACTTC
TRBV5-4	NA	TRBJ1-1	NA	CASSRLTGMNTEAFF	TGTGCCAGCAGCCGCCTCACAGGTATGAACACTGAAGCTTTCTTT
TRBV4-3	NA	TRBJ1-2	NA	CASSQDLPTARSGYTF	TGCGCCAGCAGCCAAGACCTTCCGACAGCCCGGTCTGGCTACACCTTC
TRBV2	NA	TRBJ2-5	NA	CASSLNGGGQGETQYF	TGTGCCAGCAGTTTGAATGGCGGGGGTCAGGGGGAGACCCAGTACTTC
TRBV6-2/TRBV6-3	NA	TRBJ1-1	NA	CASSYPVPPNAEAFF	TGTGCCAGCAGTTACCCCGTCCCCCCGAACGCTGAAGCTTTCTTT
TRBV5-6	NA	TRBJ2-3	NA	CASSFQGTDTQYF	TGTGCCAGCAGCTTCCAGGGCACAGATACGCAGTATTTT
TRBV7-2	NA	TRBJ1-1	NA	CASSLIPGAGRGGTEAFF	TGTGCCAGCAGCTTAATCCCAGGGGCAGGGCGGGGTGGCACTGAAGCTTTCTTT
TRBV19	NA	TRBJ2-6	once	CASSIRLVLTSGANVLTF	TGTGCCAGTAGTATCCGACTAGTTTTGACGTCTGGGGCCAACGTCCTGACTTTC
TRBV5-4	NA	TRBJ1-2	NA	CASSTDPDAHYGYTF	TGTGCCAGCAGCACCGACCCGGACGCCCACTATGGCTACACCTTC
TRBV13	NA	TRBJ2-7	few	CASSLHQGTSTDF	TGTGCCAGCAGCTTACACCAGGGGACGTCCACGGATTTC
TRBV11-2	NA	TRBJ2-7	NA	CASSLLQGSYEQYF	TGTGCCAGCAGCTTATTACAGGGTTCCTACGAGCAGTACTTC
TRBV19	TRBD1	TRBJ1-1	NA	CASNRGTEAFF	TGTGCCAGTAACAGGGGCACTGAAGCTTTCTTT
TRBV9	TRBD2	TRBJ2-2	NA	CASSVRAGGNTGELFF	TGTGCCAGCAGCGTAAGGGCGGGAGGAAACACCGGGGAGCTGTTTTTT
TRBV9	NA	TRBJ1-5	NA	CASSKSVAEPQHF	TGTGCCAGCAGCAAGTCCGTCGCTGAGCCCCAGCATTTT
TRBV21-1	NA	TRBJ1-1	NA	CASSKVAGRGDTEAFF	TGTGCCAGCAGCAAAGTAGCAGGGCGGGGAGACACTGAAGCTTTCTTT
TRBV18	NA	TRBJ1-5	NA	CASSPALGGPGGNQPQHF	TGTGCCAGCTCACCAGCCCTCGGGGGGCCCGGAGGGAATCAGCCCCAGCATTTT
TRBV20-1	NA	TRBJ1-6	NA	CSASRDDGLGEPLHF	TGCAGTGCTAGTAGGGATGACGGACTCGGGGAGCCCCTCCACTTT
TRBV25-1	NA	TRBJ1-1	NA	CASSEVGYNTEAFF	TGTGCCAGCAGTGAAGTGGGTTACAACACTGAAGCTTTCTTT
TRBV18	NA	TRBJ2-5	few	CASSRGLSETQYF	TGTGCCAGCTCACGCGGACTATCGGAGACCCAGTACTTC
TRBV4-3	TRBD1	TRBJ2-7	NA	CASSQAGDRDHEQYF	TGCGCCAGCAGCCAAGCTGGGGACAGGGACCACGAGCAGTACTTC
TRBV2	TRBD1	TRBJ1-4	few	CAGQKTGRANEKLFF	TGTGCCGGACAAAAGACAGGGCGGGCTAATGAAAAACTGTTTTTT
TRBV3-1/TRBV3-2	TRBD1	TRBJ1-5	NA	CASSPDREGQPQHF	TGTGCCAGCAGCCCCGACAGGGAGGGGCAGCCCCAGCATTTT
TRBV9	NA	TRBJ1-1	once	CASSVQPWTEAFF	TGTGCCAGCAGCGTACAGCCGTGGACTGAAGCTTTCTTT
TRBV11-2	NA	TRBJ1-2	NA	CASSLGVQHGYTF	TGTGCCAGCAGCTTAGGCGTACAGCATGGCTACACCTTC
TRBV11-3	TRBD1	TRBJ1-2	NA	CASSPTGADYGYTF	TGTGCCAGCAGCCCGACAGGGGCGGACTATGGCTACACCTTC
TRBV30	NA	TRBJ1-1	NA	CAWSPFRDEAFF	TGTGCCTGGAGTCCCTTTCGGGATGAAGCTTTCTTT
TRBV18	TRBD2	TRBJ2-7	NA	CASSPPGRAADEQYF	TGTGCCAGCTCACCACCTGGGAGGGCGGCGGACGAACAGTACTTC